The 32 T cell receptor beta chains below all came from one sample that was sequenced in a study of blood T cell repertoires in COVID-19. Sequenced by immunoSEQ multiplex PCR; TCRdb stores in-frame clones only, minus some. The repertoire includes some 140,000 clones, roughly 85% of them detected once, and less than 4.5% sits in the top ten. The sample was peripheral blood. The receptors here all came from a man between 60 and 70 years old with acute or convalescent COVID-19.

About this clone: This same CDR3 is encoded by further DNA sequences in the sample. The genes are TRBV27 and TRBJ2-7, with no clear D. V lost 0 bases and J 3 bases, leaving 9 bases between the germline ends. The CDR3 covers 14 residues. The V gene's germline CDR1 is MNHEY and CDR2 SMNVEV (reference sequence). In nucleotides, the CDR3 is TGTGCCAGCAGTTTATCGGGCCGATACTACGAGCAGTACTTC. The encoded protein is CASSLSGRYYEQYF.

The CDR3 region is CASSDTVGAEAFF. CDR3 sequence (DNA): TGTGCCAGCAGTGATACCGTCGGGGCTGAAGCTTTCTTT. The rearrangement joins TRBV2 to TRBJ1-1; D unresolved. Germline V gene lookup returns CDR1 SNHLY and CDR2 FYNNEI. This CDR3 spans 13 amino acids. V lost 3 bases and J lost 6, with 11 bases in between.

The table lists this clone with a few counts. V and J are TRBV30 and TRBJ1-2, with D uncertain. Germline CDR1 reads GTSNPN; CDR2 reads SVGIG (reference sequence). The CDR3 spans 12 residues. The V end was cut by 6 bases, the J end by 8 bases, with 16 bases between. CDR3 sequence: CACRESKQGYTF. The CDR3 nucleotides read TGTGCCTGCCGGGAGTCCAAGCAGGGCTACACCTTC.

V and J are TRBV5-4 and TRBJ1-2; 10 positions agree with TRBD1. CDR1 and CDR2 from the germline V gene are SGHNT and YYREEE (reference sequence). J was trimmed by 5 bases and V by 6 bases; bases with no gene match: 7. This CDR3 has 14 residues. CDR3 in amino acids: CASTRQGANYGYTF. CDR3 nucleotide sequence: TGTGCCAGCACCCGACAGGGGGCAAATTATGGCTACACCTTC.

The chain has TRBV7-2 and TRBJ1-6; 8 bases fit TRBD1. Germline V gives CDR1 SGHTA, CDR2 FQGNSA. This CDR3 has 17 amino acids. The V and J ends lost 5 bases and 0 bases, in that order; junction bases with no gene match: 6. CDR3 sequence: CASSPRQGSSYNSPLHF. In DNA form, the CDR3 reads TGTGCCAGCAGCCCCAGACAGGGGAGCTCCTATAATTCACCCCTCCACTTT.

The chain has TRBV19 and TRBJ2-7; TRBD1 aligns across 9 bases. V trimming: 1 base; J trimming: 3 bases; junction bases outside the gene matches: 7. The CDR3 totals 16 residues. CDR1 is LNHDA, CDR2 SQIVND, per germline (reference sequence). The CDR3 reads CASSIGSGTGYYEQYF. The CDR3 nucleotides are TGTGCCAGTAGTATAGGCTCCGGGACAGGGTACTACGAGCAGTACTTC.

V and J are TRBV5-1 and TRBJ1-1; 8 bases match TRBD1. J lost 2 bases, V lost 4 bases, and 10 bases had no gene match. CDR1 is SGHRS, CDR2 YFSETQ, per germline. The CDR3 sequence is 16 residues long. The CDR3 DNA reads TGCGCCAGCAGCGCGGAACCTCAGGGGGCTAACACTGAAGCTTTCTTT. Translating it yields CASSAEPQGANTEAFF.

The chain joins TRBV25-1 to TRBJ1-3; TRBD1 aligns across 8 bases. V lost 2 bases, J lost 5 bases, and 8 bases stayed unmatched. The germline gives CDR1 MGHDK, CDR2 SYGVNS. There are 16 residues in the CDR3. The CDR3 bases are TGTGCCAGCAGTGAAGGGGGGGCAGGGGGCCGAAACACCATATATTTT. Translating gives CASSEGGAGGRNTIYF. The variable domain in full, completed from reference TRBV25-1 and TRBJ1-3, reads EADIYQTPRYLVIGTGKKITLECSQTMGHDKMYWYQQDPGMELHLIHYSYGVNSTEKGDLSSESTVSRIRTEHFPLTLESARPSHTSQYLCASSEGGAGGRNTIYFGEGSWLTVV.

The J gene is TRBJ2-1, the V gene TRBV30, with 7 bases aligning to TRBD2. V dropped 2 bases and J dropped 9; count of bases not matched to a gene: 16. Germline assignment: CDR1 GTSNPN and CDR2 SVGIG (reference sequence). This CDR3 contains 16 residues. The CDR3 nucleotides read TGTGCCTGGAGTCCTCTTAGCGGACTAGTAGGTGGTGAGCAGTTCTTC. Amino acid sequence: CAWSPLSGLVGGEQFF.

The rearrangement uses TRBV30 and TRBJ1-4; 7 nucleotides match TRBD1. Trimming removed 4 bases from V and 4 bases from J; junction bases left unmatched: 6. Germline V gives CDR1 GTSNPN, CDR2 SVGIG (reference sequence). The CDR3 extends over 14 amino acids. CDR3 nucleotide sequence: TGTGCCTGGACTCGGACAGGAGTTAATGAAAAACTGTTTTTT. Protein product: CAWTRTGVNEKLFF.

Here the CDR3 reads CASSFSGTGFNQPQHF. CDR3 nucleotides: TGTGCCAGCAGTTTTTCCGGGACAGGGTTCAATCAGCCCCAGCATTTT. This sequence joins TRBV27 and TRBJ1-5, with 9 positions matching TRBD1. Trimming took 3 bases from V and 3 from J; bases not matched to a gene: 6. Germline V gene lookup returns CDR1 MNHEY and CDR2 SMNVEV (reference sequence). This CDR3 comprises 16 residues.

To note about this clone: Other DNA sequences in the same sample also yield this CDR3. J is TRBJ1-2 and V is TRBV7-2; maybe TRBD1 (5 bases). The germline V gene encodes CDR1 SGHTA and CDR2 FQGNSA. The length of the CDR3 is 14 residues. V dropped 5 bases and J dropped 4 bases, with 14 bases sitting between them. The chain's CDR3 is CASSLGQGSYGYTF. CDR3 DNA sequence: TGTGCCAGCAGCCTAGGCCAGGGATCCTATGGCTACACCTTC.

This clone was counted only a few times. The rearrangement joins TRBV6-5 to TRBJ1-6; possibly TRBD1 for D (5 bases). Germline CDR1 is MNHEY and CDR2 is SVGAGI. V lost 2 bases and J 6 bases, leaving 8 bases between the germline ends. There are 14 residues in the CDR3. Here the CDR3 reads CASSYQGTNSPLHF. Written as DNA, the CDR3 is TGTGCCAGCAGTTACCAGGGCACTAATTCACCCCTCCACTTT.

The chain joins TRBV7-3 to TRBJ2-2, with TRBD2 matching 8 bases. J was trimmed by 0 bases and V by 2 bases; bases with no gene match: 11. The CDR3 runs 19 residues. Germline values: CDR1 SGHTA, CDR2 FQGTGA. The CDR3 DNA sequence: TGTGCCAGCAGCTTATCGGGACTAGAGACTCCCGCGAACACCGGGGAGCTGTTTTTT. Its translation: CASSLSGLETPANTGELFF.

This chain links TRBV3-1 (or the pseudogene TRBV3-2) with TRBJ1-6; D ambiguous. Germline CDR1 LGHDT, CDR2 YNNKEL (reference sequence). V gave up 3 bases and J gave up 7 bases, with 7 bases separating them. There are 13 residues in the CDR3. This CDR3 reads CASSHERNSPLHF. The DNA for the CDR3 is TGTGCCAGCAGCCATGAGCGGAATTCACCCCTCCACTTT.

V usage is TRBV3-1 (or the pseudogene TRBV3-2) and J usage is TRBJ1-4; TRBD1 matches 8 bases. The CDR3 consists of 15 residues. The germline V gene encodes CDR1 LGHDT and CDR2 YNNKEL (reference sequence). J gave up 7 bases and V 5 bases, and 9 bases lay outside the gene matches. CDR3 loop: CASSIRTGSIEKLFF. CDR3 coding DNA: TGTGCCAGCAGCATCCGGACAGGGAGTATTGAAAAACTGTTTTTT.

The chain carries TRBV14 and TRBJ2-1; 8 nucleotides match TRBD2. The J segment lost 3 bases and the V segment lost 5 bases, leaving 9 bases of the junction unmatched. This CDR3 is built from 16 residues. CDR1 and CDR2 (germline): SGHDN, FVKESK. CDR3 region: CASSSPGSGVYNEQFF. As DNA, the CDR3 is TGTGCCAGCAGCTCCCCGGGTAGCGGGGTCTACAATGAGCAGTTCTTC. The variable domain in full, completed from reference TRBV14 and TRBJ2-1, reads EAGVTQFPSHSVIEKGQTVTLRCDPISGHDNLYWYRRVMGKEIKFLLHFVKESKQDESGMPNNRFLAERTGGTYSTLKVQPAELEDSGVYFCASSSPGSGVYNEQFFGPGTRLTVL.

This chain joins TRBV27 and TRBJ2-7, with TRBD2 as a possible D gene (5 bases). V was cut by 0 bases and J by 0 bases, with 9 bases left in between. The CDR3 covers 15 residues. CDR1 and CDR2 from the germline V gene are MNHEY and SMNVEV (reference sequence). CDR3 coding DNA: TGTGCCAGCAGTTTATCGTCGGGAAGCTCCTACGAGCAGTACTTC. It codes for CASSLSSGSSYEQYF.

This clone appeared once. The chain couples TRBV28 to TRBJ1-2; the match to TRBD1 covers 8 bases. V trimming: 6 bases; J trimming: 4 bases; junction bases outside the gene matches: 16. This CDR3 comprises 17 residues. CDR1 and CDR2 (germline): MDHEN, SYDVKM. This chain's CDR3 is CASSKGGGQGRFYGYTF. In nucleotides, the CDR3 is TGTGCCAGCAGCAAAGGCGGTGGACAGGGAAGGTTCTATGGCTACACCTTC.

This rearrangement joins TRBV5-1 to TRBJ2-1, with a tentative D call TRBD1 (5 bases). Trimming took 0 bases from V and 8 from J, leaving 9 bases between them. The CDR3 consists of 13 residues. CDR1 is SGHRS, CDR2 YFSETQ, per germline. CDR3 protein: CASSLDPGHEQFF. The CDR3 bases are TGCGCCAGCAGCTTGGACCCAGGGCATGAGCAGTTCTTC. The full variable domain, its missing parts supplied by reference TRBV5-1 and TRBJ2-1, is KAGVTQTPRYLIKTRGQQVTLSCSPISGHRSVSWYQQTPGQGLQFLFEYFSETQRNKGNFPGRFSGRQFSNSRSEMNVSTLELGDSALYLCASSLDPGHEQFFGPGTRLTVL.

The rearrangement uses TRBV3-1 (or the pseudogene TRBV3-2) and TRBJ2-3, with TRBD2 as a possible D gene (5 bases). V was clipped by 3 bases and J by 2 bases, with 9 bases between them. The CDR3 has 14 amino acids. The germline V gene has CDR1 LGHDT and CDR2 YNNKEL (reference sequence). CDR3 residues: CASSQRAATDTQYF. The DNA for the CDR3 is TGTGCCAGCAGCCAGCGGGCCGCCACAGATACGCAGTATTTT.

This clone appeared a few times. This sequence joins TRBV9 and TRBJ2-3, with a weak D call TRBD2 (6 bases). The CDR3 spans 15 residues. Trimming took 4 bases from V and 2 from J, leaving 14 bases between them. The germline CDR1 and CDR2 sequences are SGDLS and YYNGEE. This CDR3 is CASSRSPGDTDTQYF. The CDR3 DNA reads as TGTGCCAGCAGCCGGTCACCGGGGGACACAGATACGCAGTATTTT.

The chain joins TRBV27 to TRBJ1-4; 8 bases are a match to TRBD1. Germline V gives CDR1 MNHEY, CDR2 SMNVEV (reference sequence). The ends lost 5 bases at V and 8 bases at J; junction bases unmatched: 7. This CDR3 has 14 residues. CDR3 DNA sequence: TGTGCCAGCAGTGAGACAGGGGTAGGCGAAAAACTGTTTTTT. This codes for CASSETGVGEKLFF.

The chain couples TRBV9 to TRBJ2-7, with D possibly TRBD2 on 6 matching bases. Trimming took 0 bases from V and 5 from J, leaving 18 bases between them. The CDR3 covers 16 residues. CDR1 and CDR2 from the germline V gene are SGDLS and YYNGEE. CDR3 nucleotides: TGTGCCAGCAGCGTAGCCCCCTGGCGGGACGGAAACGAGCAGTACTTC. This encodes CASSVAPWRDGNEQYF.

The J gene is TRBJ2-4, the V gene TRBV27; TRBD2 aligns across 9 bases. V was pared by 7 bases and J by 6 bases, with 7 bases of the junction left unmatched. The CDR3 has 14 amino acids. Germline V gene lookup returns CDR1 MNHEY and CDR2 SMNVEV (reference sequence). Written as DNA, the CDR3 is TGTGCCAGCACCCCGGCGGGGGGGGGAAACATTCAGTACTTC. This sequence encodes CASTPAGGGNIQYF.

The V gene is TRBV5-8, the J gene TRBJ1-6; 9 nucleotides align to TRBD1. The CDR3 consists of 15 residues. V lost 2 bases to trimming and J lost 10 bases; unmatched junction nucleotides: 7. Per the germline V gene, CDR1 is SGHTS and CDR2 is YDEGEE. The CDR3 region is CASSFEGDRESPLHF. For the CDR3, the DNA is TGTGCCAGCAGCTTTGAAGGGGACAGGGAGTCACCCCTCCACTTT.

The V call is TRBV19, the J call TRBJ1-2, with 8 bases identical to TRBD1. J was trimmed by 2 bases and V by 5 bases; bases with no gene match: 10. Germline V gene sequence: CDR1 LNHDA, CDR2 SQIVND (reference sequence). The CDR3 is 16 amino acids. CDR3 sequence (DNA): TGTGCCAGTAGTCGGGACAGGCAGCCCCTGAACTATGGCTACACCTTC. This translates into CASSRDRQPLNYGYTF. The complete variable domain, with remaining parts taken from reference TRBV19 and TRBJ1-2, reads DGGITQSPKYLFRKEGQNVTLSCEQNLNHDAMYWYRQDPGQGLRLIYYSQIVNDFQKGDIAEGYSVSREKKESFPLTVTSAQKNPTAFYLCASSRDRQPLNYGYTFGSGTRLTVV.

This clone is a singleton in its sample. The chain recombines TRBV15 with TRBJ2-1, with D possibly being TRBD2 (6 bases). Germline V CDR1 and CDR2: LNHNV, YYDKDF (reference sequence). The CDR3 extends over 16 amino acids. The V gene lost 0 bases and the J gene lost 0 bases, with 9 bases spanning the gap. DNA for the CDR3: TGTGCCACCAGCAGAGATACGGGAGTCTCCTACAATGAGCAGTTCTTC. Encoded protein: CATSRDTGVSYNEQFF.

The DNA for the CDR3 is TGTGCCAGCAGCCCGACACAGGGTTCCCACGAGCAGTACTTC. Translated, it gives CASSPTQGSHEQYF. This sequence joins TRBV9 and TRBJ2-7, with D perhaps TRBD1 (6 bases). From germline, CDR1 is SGDLS and CDR2 YYNGEE. V was clipped by 4 bases and J by 5 bases, with 16 bases between them. The CDR3 loop spans 14 amino acids.

V is TRBV7-9 and J is TRBJ1-3, with 7 bases fitting TRBD1. V gave up 5 bases and J gave up 0 bases; unmatched junction bases: 4. From germline, CDR1 is SEHNR and CDR2 FQNEAQ (reference sequence). The length of the CDR3 is 15 residues. CDR3 in amino acids: CASSEGASSGNTIYF. CDR3 bases: TGTGCCAGCAGCGAGGGGGCCAGCTCTGGAAACACCATATATTTT. The variable domain in full, completed from reference TRBV7-9 and TRBJ1-3, reads DTGVSQNPRHKITKRGQNVTFRCDPISEHNRLYWYRQTLGQGPEFLTYFQNEAQLEKSRLLSDRFSAERPKGSFSTLEIQRTEQGDSAMYLCASSEGASSGNTIYFGEGSWLTVV.

The chain joins TRBV24-1 to TRBJ2-3, with 8 nucleotides matching TRBD1. This CDR3 comprises 13 residues. CDR1 and CDR2 from the germline V gene are KGHDR and SFDVKD. V trimming: 9 bases; J trimming: 3 bases; junction bases outside the gene matches: 4. Written as DNA, the CDR3 is TGTGCCACCTCAAGACAGGGGACAGATACGCAGTATTTT. Protein sequence: CATSRQGTDTQYF.

This chain joins TRBV28 and TRBJ1-4; D remains ambiguous. CDR1 is MDHEN, CDR2 SYDVKM, per germline. The ends were cut back, 4 bases at V and 14 bases at J, with 14 bases in the middle. The CDR3 consists of 12 residues. The CDR3 is CASSSPGEWLFF. The CDR3 nucleotides read TGTGCCAGCAGTTCCCCTGGGGAGTGGCTGTTTTTT. Filled out from reference TRBV28 and TRBJ1-4, the complete variable domain reads DVKVTQSSRYLVKRTGEKVFLECVQDMDHENMFWYRQDPGLGLRLIYFSYDVKMKEKGDIPEGYSVSREKKERFSLILESASTNQTSMYLCASSSPGEWLFFGSGTQLSVL.